This TCR beta chain was sequenced during a study of shared clonotypes between healthy human individuals. Measured with immunoSEQ multiplex PCR; TCRdb has only the in-frame clones, and not every one. The data contain roughly 2,500,000 clones, under 95% of them seen just once; the ten biggest clones take up 0.35% to 0.45%. Only one count was recorded for this clone. The CDR3 consists of 15 residues. Trimming stripped 5 bases from V and 4 bases from J, with 17 bases between. Germline V gene data show CDR1 as MRHNA and CDR2 as SNTAGT. Material: naive CD4+ T cells from PBMCs. Subset reported: CD45RA+ positively selected. The source of this sequence is a man younger than 30 in good health. Some clones in this sample may be carry-over from other donors' samples. V and J are TRBV6-4 and TRBJ1-2, with a weak D call TRBD1 (6 bases). The CDR3 reads CASSPNGGGAYGYTF. The CDR3 DNA sequence: TGTGCCAGCAGTCCCAATGGGGGGGGCGCCTATGGCTACACCTTC.